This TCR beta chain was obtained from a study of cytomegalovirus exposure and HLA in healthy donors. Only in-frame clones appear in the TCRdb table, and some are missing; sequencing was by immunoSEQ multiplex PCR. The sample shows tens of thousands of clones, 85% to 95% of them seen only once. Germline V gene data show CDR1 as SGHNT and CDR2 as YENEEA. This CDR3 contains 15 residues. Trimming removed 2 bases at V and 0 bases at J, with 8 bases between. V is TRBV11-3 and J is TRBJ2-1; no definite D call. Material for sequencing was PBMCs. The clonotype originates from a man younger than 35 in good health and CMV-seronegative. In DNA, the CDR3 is TGTGCCAGCAGCTTACAGACGGGCTCCTACAATGAGCAGTTCTTC. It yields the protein CASSLQTGSYNEQFF.